This TCR beta chain was identified during a study of blood T cell repertoires in COVID-19. Study-level information: There were acute and convalescent COVID-19 samples, and they came from the United States, Italy and Spain. Sources were T cells, B-cell-depleted T cells, or PBMCs; the material itself was cDNA or gDNA.

The germline gives CDR1 SGHRS, CDR2 YFSETQ. CDR3 length: 16 amino acids. V shed 4 bases and J 3 bases; nucleotides not matched to a gene: 4. In the original analysis: For nucleated cells, counts were estimated from reference gene primer amplification. Some clones are missing from TCRdb's copy, which holds only in-frame ones; the method was immunoSEQ multiplex PCR. That table gives V, J and clone size, and the DNA gave D and trimming. The profile covers approximately 120,000 clones, with more than 85% appearing a single time and 2.1% taken by the ten largest. The sequencing input was peripheral blood. The chain joins TRBV5-1 to TRBJ2-2; 12 bases agree with TRBD1. The sequence came from a man aged 50-60 years with COVID-19, enrolled during active disease. The CDR3 DNA is TGCGCCAGCAGCCTCGGGACAGGGGGCTACACCGGGGAGCTGTTTTTT. Amino acids: CASSLGTGGYTGELFF.